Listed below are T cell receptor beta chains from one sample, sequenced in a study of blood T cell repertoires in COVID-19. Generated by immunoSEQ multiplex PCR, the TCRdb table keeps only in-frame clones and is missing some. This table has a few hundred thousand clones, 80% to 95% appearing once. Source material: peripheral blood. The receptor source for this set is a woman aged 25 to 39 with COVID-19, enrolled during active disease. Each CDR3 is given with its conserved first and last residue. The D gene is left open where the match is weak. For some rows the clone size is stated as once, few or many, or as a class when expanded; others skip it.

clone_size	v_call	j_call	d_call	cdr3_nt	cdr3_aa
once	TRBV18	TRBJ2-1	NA	TGTGCCAGCTCACCTCCGGGAGTGGGTTACAATGAGCAGTTCTTC	CASSPPGVGYNEQFF
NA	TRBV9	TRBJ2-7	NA	TGTGCCAGCAGCGTAGAAACTGGGAGGGAGCAGTACTTC	CASSVETGREQYF
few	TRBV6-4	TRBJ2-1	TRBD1	TGTGCCAGCAGTGTAGGGACAGGGCCATTTAATGAGCAGTTCTTC	CASSVGTGPFNEQFF
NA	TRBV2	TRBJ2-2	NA	TGTGCCAGCAGGACCGGGACACCGAACACCGGGGAGCTGTTTTTT	CASRTGTPNTGELFF
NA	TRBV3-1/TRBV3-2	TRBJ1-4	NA	TGTGCCAGCAGCCGCCCCTTGGCGGGAGAAAAACTGTTTTTT	CASSRPLAGEKLFF
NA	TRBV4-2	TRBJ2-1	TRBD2	TGTGCCAGCAGCCAAGATCTGGGAGGGTCCCGCTCCTACAATGAGCAGTTCTTC	CASSQDLGGSRSYNEQFF
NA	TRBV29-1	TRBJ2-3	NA	TGCAGCGCTCGGCGGAGACTAGATACGCAGTATTTT	CSARRRLDTQYF
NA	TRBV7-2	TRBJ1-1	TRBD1	TGTGCCAGCAGCTCCCTACAGGGGTTTTGGGCTGAAGCTTTCTTT	CASSSLQGFWAEAFF
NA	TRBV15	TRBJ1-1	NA	TGTGCCACCAGCAGAGCAGAGAACACTGAAGCTTTCTTT	CATSRAENTEAFF
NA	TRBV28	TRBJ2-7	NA	TGTGCCAGCAGTTTATCGGCGGGGAGGGAGCAGTACTTC	CASSLSAGREQYF
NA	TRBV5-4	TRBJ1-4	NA	TGTGCCAGCAGTGTGGGACTCCCGGATAATGAAAAACTGTTTTTT	CASSVGLPDNEKLFF
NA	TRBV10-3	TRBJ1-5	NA	TGTGCCATCAGTGAGTCGGTAGGGGGAAATCAGCCCCAGCATTTT	CAISESVGGNQPQHF
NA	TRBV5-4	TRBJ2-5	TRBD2	TGTGCCAGCAGCTTGGCGGGACTAGCGGGAGGGCCAGGAGAGACCCAGTACTTC	CASSLAGLAGGPGETQYF
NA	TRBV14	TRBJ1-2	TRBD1	TGTGCCAGCAGCCCTAGGACAGGGGATGGCTACACCTTC	CASSPRTGDGYTF
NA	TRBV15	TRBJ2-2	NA	TGTGCCACCAGCAGAGATCTTGTATCCGGGGAGCTGTTTTTT	CATSRDLVSGELFF
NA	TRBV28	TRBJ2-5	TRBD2	TGTGCGAGGCGGGGGGCCCAGTACTTC	CARRGAQYF
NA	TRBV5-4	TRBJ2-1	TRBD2	TGTGCCAGCAGCTCAAAGCGGGAGGGCCCGGGGAGTGAGCAGTTCTTC	CASSSKREGPGSEQFF
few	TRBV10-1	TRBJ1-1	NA	TGCGCCAGCAGTGAGTTGGGGCCGTATAACACTGAAGCTTTCTTT	CASSELGPYNTEAFF
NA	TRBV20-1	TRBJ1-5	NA	TGCAGTGCAAGTAGGGGGGGAGGTCAGCCCCAGCATTTT	CSASRGGGQPQHF
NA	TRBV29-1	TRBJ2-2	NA	TGCAGCGTTGTTCCAGGCAGGAACACCGGGGAGCTGTTTTTT	CSVVPGRNTGELFF
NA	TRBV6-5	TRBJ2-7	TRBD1	TGTGCCAGCAGGGAGACAGGGAACTACGAGCAGTACTTC	CASRETGNYEQYF
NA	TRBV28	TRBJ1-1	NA	TGTGCCACCATTTTCTCAGGGAAGATGACTGAAGCTTTCTTT	CATIFSGKMTEAFF
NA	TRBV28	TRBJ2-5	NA	TGTGCCAGCAGGGGGCGGAGGGTACAAGAGACCCAGTACTTC	CASRGRRVQETQYF
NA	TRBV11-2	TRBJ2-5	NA	TGTGCCAGCAGCGCGTCCTATCTCCAGTACTTC	CASSASYLQYF
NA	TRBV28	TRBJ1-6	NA	TGTGCCAGCACCTCACTGCAGGGAAATTCACCCCTCCACTTT	CASTSLQGNSPLHF
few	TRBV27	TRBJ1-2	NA	TGTGCCAGCAGTCCTGGCCAGTACTATGGCTACACCTTC	CASSPGQYYGYTF
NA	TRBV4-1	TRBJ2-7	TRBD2	TGCGCCAGCAGCCAAGATGGTGGACTAGCGGGAGCCGAGCAGTACTTC	CASSQDGGLAGAEQYF
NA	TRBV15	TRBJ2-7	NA	TGTGCCACCAGCCCCCGGACGGGATACTACGAGCAGTACTTC	CATSPRTGYYEQYF
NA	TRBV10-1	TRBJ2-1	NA	TGCGCCAGCAGTGTAGGCGGATCCTCCTACAATGAGCAGTTCTTC	CASSVGGSSYNEQFF
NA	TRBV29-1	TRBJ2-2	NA	TGCAGCGTTGCTCAGGGAACGGGCACCGGGGAGCTGTTTTTT	CSVAQGTGTGELFF
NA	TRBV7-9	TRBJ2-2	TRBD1	TGTGCCAGCACTCTGACAGGGGCGAACACCGGGGAGCTGTTTTTT	CASTLTGANTGELFF
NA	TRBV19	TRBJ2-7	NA	TGTGCCAGTAGTATCTCCGGGAAAAGGAACGAGCAGTACTTC	CASSISGKRNEQYF
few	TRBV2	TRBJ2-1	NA	TGTGCCAGCAGTGCTCGCGGGGCTTCCTACAATGAGCAGTTCTTC	CASSARGASYNEQFF
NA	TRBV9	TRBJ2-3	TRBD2	TGTGCCAGCAGCGAAGGGAATAGCGGGACAGATACGCAGTATTTT	CASSEGNSGTDTQYF
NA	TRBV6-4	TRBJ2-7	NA	TGTGCCAGCAATTTTACAGGGTCTTCCTACGAGCAGTACTTC	CASNFTGSSYEQYF
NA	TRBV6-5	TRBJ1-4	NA	TGTGCCAGCAGGCGGGGGGCATATAATGAAAAACTGTTTTTT	CASRRGAYNEKLFF
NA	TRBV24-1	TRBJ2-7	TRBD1	TGTGCCACCTCGCCGGGACAGGACTACGAGCAGTACTTC	CATSPGQDYEQYF
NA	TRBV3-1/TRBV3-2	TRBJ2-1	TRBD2	TGTGCCAGCAGCCAATTCGGGGGGGCATCGCGAGATAGTGAGCAGTTCTTC	CASSQFGGASRDSEQFF
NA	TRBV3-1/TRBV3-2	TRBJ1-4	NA	TGTGCCAGCAGGGGGGGAACAACTAATGAAAAACTGTTTTTT	CASRGGTTNEKLFF
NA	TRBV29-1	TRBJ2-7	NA	TGCAGCGTTGAACAGGGTTCCTACGAGCAGTACTTC	CSVEQGSYEQYF
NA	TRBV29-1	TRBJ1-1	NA	TGCAGCGTTGAACCGGGGAAGAACACTGAAGCTTTCTTT	CSVEPGKNTEAFF
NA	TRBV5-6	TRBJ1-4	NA	TGTGCCAGCAGCTTCTTTGCAACTAATGAAAAACTGTTTTTT	CASSFFATNEKLFF
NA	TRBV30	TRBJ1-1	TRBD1	TGTGCCTCCGGACAGGTGACTGAAGCTTTCTTT	CASGQVTEAFF
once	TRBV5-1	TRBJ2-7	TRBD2	TGCGCCAGCAGCTGGGGGACTAGCGGGAGTGCCTACGAGCAGTACTTC	CASSWGTSGSAYEQYF
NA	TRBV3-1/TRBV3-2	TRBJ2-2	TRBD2	TGTGCCAGCAGCAGACTAGCGGGAGGGGTGGCCGGGGAGCTGTTTTTT	CASSRLAGGVAGELFF
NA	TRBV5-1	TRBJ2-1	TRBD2	TGCGCCAGCAGCCTCTTTCCCCCCCCGAGCGGGACCCTTTACAATGAGCAGTTCTTC	CASSLFPPPSGTLYNEQFF